Described below is a single TCR beta chain sequence and its context. The antigen it binds to is not known. No base qualities exist here, and no much larger clone lies one base off it. This specimen belongs to a study of shared clonotypes between healthy human individuals (TCRdb year 2020). With respect to the entire study: A few men and a couple of women, aged 18 to 49 years, made up the cohort. To estimate repertoire size and how much clonotypes are shared between individuals, the study performed deep sequencing of blood TCR repertoires from about 5 healthy adults. Per donor, leukapheresis produced somewhere between about 0.8 and 9.5 billion PBMCs. For each donor, three plates each were used for CD4 naive and CD4 memory, two plates were used for CD8 naive, and one plate was used for CD8 memory. Libraries were prepared and TCR repertoires were sequenced by different laboratories using diverse techniques, in order to increase sequencing depth and limit assay-specific biases. Study-wide findings and limitations: Clonotypes shared by all four sorted-subset donors showed higher generation probabilities than non-shared clonotypes. Naive subsets generally had larger estimated clonotype richness than memory subsets. Only blood was sampled, and tissue TCR repertoires likely differ from those in blood. Approximately 5% of naive CD4, 3.5% of naive CD8, roughly 2.5% of memory CD4, and less than 0.45% of memory CD8 clonotypes were shared across a few donors. Because the study included only a small number of donors, the genetic and exposure-history diversity represented was limited. Rarefaction of sorted-subset datasets indicated incomplete sequencing despite the large sequencing depth. Pairwise subsampling led to the expectation that sequencing depth would affect the degree of clonotype sharing among donors.

TCR CDR3 regions were amplified from genomic DNA by multiplex PCR using the deep immunoSEQ assay. Extracted genomic DNA from each cell subset was distributed evenly across all wells of several immunoSEQ 96-well plates, and each plate was treated as a replicate. For sorted subsets, about 200 ng genomic DNA, equal to some 30,000 T cell genomes, was loaded into each replicate PCR. Purified libraries were measured with a Qubit 3.0 fluorometer, size-checked on a Bioanalyzer 2100, and measured again with the KAPA Library Quantification kit. Every immunoSEQ 96-well plate was sequenced on a dedicated single-read 150-cycle Illumina NextSeq 550 flow cell. Concerning the study's data processing: The immunoSEQ output contained only junctional sequences without quality scores, so filtering could not match that applied to full-length reads. To assign V/J genes and CDR3, sequences were annotated against IMGT germline references using PyIR, a Python wrapper for IgBLAST v1.9. Reads with weak V/J assignments (E-value above 1e-6), missing CDR3, stop codons, out-of-frame junctions, or ambiguous translated residues were removed. A V3J clonotype was defined by an identical inferred V gene, J gene, and CDR3 amino acid sequence. To compute the percentage overlap between repertoires, the number of shared unique clonotypes was divided by the size of the smaller repertoire. Repertoire richness was assessed with RTK rarefaction, the Chao1 estimator, and Recon v2.1 estimates of unobserved clonotypes. Generation probabilities were computed with OLGA for all TCRbeta clonotypes obtained by the gDNA method from a handful of donors. TCRdb provides this immuneACCESS table in a form limited to in-frame rearrangements. Some clones are lacking; in checked studies, under half of them reflect an unresolved V gene, and why the rest are absent is not known. The V and J calls and clone size are taken from that table; D and trimming were inferred from the DNA. Present in this sample are approximately 1.5 million clones, 95% to 99% of which were seen just once. The ten largest clones add up to 0.45% of the sample.

The donors were healthy, HIV-negative adults with no recently reported acute infections or vaccinations. Every donor was a Caucasian adult residing in Nashville, Tennessee, USA. CD4+ T cells were enriched by magnetic negative selection; naive cells were then positively selected on CD45RA, and the negative fraction formed the memory subset. Blood was obtained by leukapheresis, after which PBMCs were separated by Ficoll-Histopaque density gradient centrifugation and cryopreserved in liquid nitrogen vapor phase. Analytical flow cytometry was used to check the purity and quantity of every magnetically sorted T cell population. Genomic DNA was isolated from each sorted fraction and quantified by UV absorbance on a Nanodrop 2000c. The sample taken for sequencing was naive CD4+ T cells sorted from blood. Explained via the paper, the cell subset or site label denotes: CD45RA+ positively selected. The TCR originated in a man aged 30 to 45 in good health.

The DNA sequence reads TGTGCCAGCAGTTTATGGGAGGGCCCCGTTAGCAATCAGCCCCAGCATTTT. Its protein reads: CASSLWEGPVSNQPQHF. The chain is made from TRBV28 and TRBJ1-5; the D gene cannot be resolved reliably. The germline ends are 12 bases apart after V is trimmed by 0 bases and J by 0 bases. The germline V gene yields MDHEN for CDR1 and SYDVKM for CDR2. Its CDR3 holds 17 amino acids, cysteine through phenylalanine. The CDR3 DNA has 51 bases and is translated from base 1.